The 21 T cell receptor beta chains below were found in one sample sequenced in a study of T cell clones after liver transplantation. Data came from immunoSEQ multiplex PCR; TCRdb stores just in-frame clones and leaves some out. The data hold some 60,000 clones, with 71% observed a single time. The sequences come from CD4+ T cells from blood, collected before liver transplant. Receptors originate from a human donor who received a liver transplant.

CDR3 DNA sequence: TGTGCCAGCGGGCGGGACCCTTATCAGCCCCAGCATTTT. Translated: CASGRDPYQPQHF. V is TRBV6-1 and J is TRBJ1-5, with D maybe TRBD1 (5 bases). The CDR3 has 13 residues. CDR1 is MNHNS and CDR2 is SASEGT in the germline V gene. The V end was cut by 8 bases, the J end by 5 bases, with 13 bases between.

This clone was counted between two and nine times. The rearrangement uses TRBV7-3 and TRBJ1-2; no clear D. The V end lost 4 bases, the J end lost 6 bases, and 12 bases lay between the germline ends. Germline CDR1 SGHTA, CDR2 FQGTGA. The CDR3 sequence is 13 residues long. CDR3 loop: CASSSGQVHGYTF. Written as DNA, the CDR3 is TGTGCCAGCAGCTCTGGTCAGGTCCATGGCTACACCTTC.

V gene TRBV20-1 combines with J gene TRBJ1-5, with D possibly matching TRBD1 (6 bases). Germline values: CDR1 DFQATT, CDR2 SNEGSKA (reference sequence). Trimming stripped 5 bases from V and 8 bases from J, with 10 bases between. CDR3 length equals 11 residues. CDR3 in amino acids: CSAQGREPQHF. The CDR3 DNA reads as TGCAGTGCTCAGGGGAGGGAGCCCCAGCATTTT.

The rearrangement joins TRBV9 to TRBJ1-1; 7 bases match TRBD1. The CDR3 totals 14 residues. Per germline, CDR1 SGDLS and CDR2 YYNGEE. Unmatched junction bases numbered 7, after V lost 4 bases and J lost 4 bases. As DNA, the CDR3 is TGTGCCAGCAGCTCCCGAGGGACAGCCACTGAAGCTTTCTTT. Amino acid sequence: CASSSRGTATEAFF.

This chain joins TRBV6-9 and TRBJ2-7; D call uncertain. Trimming removed 6 bases at V and 6 bases at J, with 3 bases between. The CDR3 sequence is 9 residues long. Germline lookup yields CDR1 MNHGY and CDR2 SVAAGI. CDR3: CASRSEQYF. DNA of the CDR3: TGTGCCAGCAGGAGCGAGCAGTACTTC.

The chain uses TRBV7-3 and TRBJ1-1, with D possibly TRBD1 on 5 matching bases. The CDR3 is 14 residues long. Germline V gene sequence: CDR1 SGHTA, CDR2 FQGTGA. The ends were cut back, 5 bases at V and 2 bases at J, with 12 bases in the middle. CDR3 loop: CASSPQGLNTEAFF. For the CDR3, the DNA is TGTGCCAGCAGCCCTCAGGGATTAAACACTGAAGCTTTCTTT.

The CDR3 region has the DNA TGCGCCAGCAGCTCCCCATCAGACTTCACAGATACGCAGTATTTT. Amino acid sequence: CASSSPSDFTDTQYF. V gene TRBV5-1 combines with J gene TRBJ2-3; no firm D call. The germline V gene has CDR1 SGHRS and CDR2 YFSETQ. Deletions cut 3 bases from V and 2 bases from J, with 13 bases between. The CDR3 sequence is 15 residues long.

The V call is TRBV7-2, the J call TRBJ1-2; D remains ambiguous. Trimming removed 1 base from V and 3 bases from J, with 9 bases in between. The CDR3 sequence is 14 residues long. The V gene's germline CDR1 is SGHTA and CDR2 FQGNSA. The CDR3 here is CASSLDGEYYGYTF. CDR3 DNA: TGTGCCAGCAGCTTAGACGGGGAATACTATGGCTACACCTTC.

The V and J genes are TRBV21-1 and TRBJ1-5; the DNA was not compared with TRBD1, the D call given in the table. TRBV21-1 is a pseudogene. The CDR3 sequence is 16 residues long. The CDR3 nucleotides are TGTGCCAGCAGCATTCAGGGGGCATACGGCAATCAGCCCCAGCATTTT. As protein: CASSIQGAYGNQPQHF.

The gene calls are TRBV7-9 and TRBJ2-2; 11 positions agree with TRBD1. Germline trimming cut 5 bases from V and 7 bases from J; bases unmatched to any gene: 9. CDR3 length equals 16 residues. Germline CDR1 reads SEHNR; CDR2 reads FQNEAQ (reference sequence). This chain's CDR3 is CASSPSGQGASGELFF. The CDR3 DNA is TGTGCCAGCAGCCCATCAGGACAGGGGGCAAGCGGGGAGCTGTTTTTT. The whole variable domain, remainder taken from reference TRBV7-9 and TRBJ2-2, is DTGVSQNPRHKITKRGQNVTFRCDPISEHNRLYWYRQTLGQGPEFLTYFQNEAQLEKSRLLSDRFSAERPKGSFSTLEIQRTEQGDSAMYLCASSPSGQGASGELFFGEGSRLTVL.

This clone occurred a few times. This sequence joins TRBV5-5 and TRBJ2-7; D uncertain. The ends were cut back, 0 bases at V and 0 bases at J, with 7 bases in the middle. The CDR3 length is 14 residues. Germline lookup yields CDR1 SGHKS and CDR2 YYEKEE (reference sequence). CDR3 loop: CASSLERFSYEQYF. Written as DNA, the CDR3 is TGTGCCAGCAGCTTGGAGAGGTTCTCCTACGAGCAGTACTTC.

This clone was seen repeatedly, ten times or more. In DNA, the CDR3 is TGCAGCGTTGAACGGGACAAAGGCACTGAAGCTTTCTTT. Amino acids: CSVERDKGTEAFF. This chain links TRBV29-1 with TRBJ1-1; tentatively, D is TRBD1 (6 bases). From germline, CDR1 is SQVTM and CDR2 ANQGSEA. V lost 2 bases to trimming and J lost 4 bases, with 11 bases between them. CDR3 length: 13 residues.

The chain combines TRBV6-1 with TRBJ1-2; tentatively, D is TRBD1 (5 bases). CDR3 length: 13 amino acids. Germline V gene data show CDR1 as MNHNS and CDR2 as SASEGT. V lost 6 bases and J 6 bases, leaving 14 bases between the germline ends. CDR3 residues: CASSLNRQNGYTF. Here the CDR3 DNA reads TGTGCCAGCAGCCTGAACCGACAGAATGGCTACACCTTC.

The chain links TRBV19 to TRBJ2-6, with TRBD1 matching over 10 bases. The germline V gene has CDR1 LNHDA and CDR2 SQIVND (reference sequence). J was trimmed by 1 base and V by 3 bases; bases with no gene match: 6. CDR3 length: 18 amino acids. The CDR3 DNA reads TGTGCCAGTAGTATTTTGGGACAGGGGATTTCTGGGGCCAACGTCCTGACTTTC. Amino acid sequence: CASSILGQGISGANVLTF.

This clone came up once. V is TRBV28 and J is TRBJ1-5; 9 bases line up with TRBD1. The length of the CDR3 is 15 residues. Germline loops: CDR1 MDHEN, CDR2 SYDVKM. Losses at the gene ends were 7 bases for V and 2 bases for J; bases not matched to a gene: 6. CDR3 protein: CASNFRQGGNQPQHF. The CDR3 nucleotides are TGTGCCAGCAACTTCCGACAGGGGGGCAATCAGCCCCAGCATTTT.

There are many counts of this clone. This chain connects TRBV5-1 to TRBJ2-2, with 10 bases matching TRBD2. With V trimmed by 4 bases and J by 7 bases, 10 bases remained unmatched. This CDR3 has 16 amino acids. Germline loops: CDR1 SGHRS, CDR2 YFSETQ. CDR3 loop: CASSPRSGGLVGELFF. CDR3 DNA sequence: TGCGCCAGCAGCCCCCGTAGCGGGGGGCTAGTCGGGGAGCTGTTTTTT.

For this clone: At one of its ends the junction is not consistent with the germline gene, which may arise from a read error. V and J are TRBV6-6 and TRBJ2-3; possibly TRBD2 for D (6 bases). Germline V gives CDR1 MNHNY, CDR2 SVGAGI (reference sequence). The CDR3 totals 12 residues. The CDR3 region has the DNA TGTGCCAGCAGCCCCGGGGGTGAGGTAACAACTTTT. Protein product: CASSPGGEVTTF.

As to this clone: The likely explanation is a read error, given a far larger clone one base away. The chain employs TRBV4-1 and TRBJ1-2; no clear D gene. V gave up 1 base and J gave up 7 bases, with 13 bases separating them. The CDR3 totals 14 residues. Per the germline V gene, CDR1 is MGHRA and CDR2 is YSYEKL. The CDR3: CASSQVDPAGGYTF. CDR3 coding DNA: TGCGCCAGCAGCCAAGTGGACCCGGCGGGTGGCTACACCTTC.

This chain uses TRBV30 with TRBJ1-4; the D is unclear. The germline V gene encodes CDR1 GTSNPN and CDR2 SVGIG (reference sequence). The CDR3 is made up of 13 amino acids. Trimming removed 4 bases from V and 6 bases from J, with 12 bases in between. CDR3 DNA sequence: TGTGCCTGGATGGGCAGGCAGCATGAAAAACTGTTTTTT. As protein: CAWMGRQHEKLFF. Full variable domain (missing parts from reference TRBV30 and TRBJ1-4): SQTIHQWPATLVQPVGSPLSLECTVEGTSNPNLYWYRQAAGRGLQLLFYSVGIGQISSEVPQNLSASRPQDRQFILSSKKLLLSDSGFYLCAWMGRQHEKLFFGSGTQLSVL.

The CDR3 DNA reads TGTGCCAGCTCACCATCGACAGGGGGGAACTACGAGCAGTACTTC. Protein: CASSPSTGGNYEQYF. The chain recombines TRBV18 with TRBJ2-7; 9 nucleotides match TRBD1. Germline V gene data show CDR1 as KGHSH and CDR2 as LQKENI. The CDR3 is made up of 15 amino acids. V shed 2 bases and J 3 bases; nucleotides not matched to a gene: 5. The entire variable domain, with the rest obtained from reference TRBV18 and TRBJ2-7, is as follows: NAGVMQNPRHLVRRRGQEARLRCSPMKGHSHVYWYRQLPEEGLKFMVYLQKENIIDESGMPKERFSAEFPKEGPSILRIQQVVRGDSAAYFCASSPSTGGNYEQYFGPGTRLTVT.

This chain links TRBV7-2 with TRBJ2-7, with 7 nucleotides matching TRBD2. With 1 base clipped from V and 4 bases from J, the junction kept 7 bases outside the gene matches. The CDR3 extends over 15 amino acids. The germline V gene has CDR1 SGHTA and CDR2 FQGNSA. CDR3 amino acids: CASSLGGGGNYEQYF. The CDR3 DNA follows: TGTGCCAGCAGCTTAGGTGGCGGGGGAAATTACGAGCAGTACTTC. Together with reference TRBV7-2 and TRBJ2-7, the CDR3 gives the full variable domain: GAGVSQSPSNKVTEKGKDVELRCDPISGHTALYWYRQSLGQGLEFLIYFQGNSAPDKSGLPSDRFSAERTGGSVSTLTIQRTQQEDSAVYLCASSLGGGGNYEQYFGPGTRLTVT.